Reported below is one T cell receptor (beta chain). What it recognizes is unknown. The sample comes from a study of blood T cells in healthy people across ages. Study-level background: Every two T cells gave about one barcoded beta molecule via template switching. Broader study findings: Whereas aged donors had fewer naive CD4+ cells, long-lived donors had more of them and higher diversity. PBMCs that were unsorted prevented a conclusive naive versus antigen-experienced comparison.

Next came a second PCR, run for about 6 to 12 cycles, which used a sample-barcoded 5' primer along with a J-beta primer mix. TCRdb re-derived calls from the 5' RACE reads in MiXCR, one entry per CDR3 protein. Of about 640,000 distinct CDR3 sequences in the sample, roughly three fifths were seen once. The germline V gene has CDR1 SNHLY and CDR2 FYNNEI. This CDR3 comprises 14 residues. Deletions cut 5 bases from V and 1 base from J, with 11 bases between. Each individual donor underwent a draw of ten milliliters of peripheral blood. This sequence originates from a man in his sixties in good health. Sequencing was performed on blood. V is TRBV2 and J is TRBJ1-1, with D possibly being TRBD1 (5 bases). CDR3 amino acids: CASSPGAGNTEAFF. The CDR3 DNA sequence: TGTGCCAGCAGTCCCGGGGCCGGGAACACTGAAGCTTTCTTT.